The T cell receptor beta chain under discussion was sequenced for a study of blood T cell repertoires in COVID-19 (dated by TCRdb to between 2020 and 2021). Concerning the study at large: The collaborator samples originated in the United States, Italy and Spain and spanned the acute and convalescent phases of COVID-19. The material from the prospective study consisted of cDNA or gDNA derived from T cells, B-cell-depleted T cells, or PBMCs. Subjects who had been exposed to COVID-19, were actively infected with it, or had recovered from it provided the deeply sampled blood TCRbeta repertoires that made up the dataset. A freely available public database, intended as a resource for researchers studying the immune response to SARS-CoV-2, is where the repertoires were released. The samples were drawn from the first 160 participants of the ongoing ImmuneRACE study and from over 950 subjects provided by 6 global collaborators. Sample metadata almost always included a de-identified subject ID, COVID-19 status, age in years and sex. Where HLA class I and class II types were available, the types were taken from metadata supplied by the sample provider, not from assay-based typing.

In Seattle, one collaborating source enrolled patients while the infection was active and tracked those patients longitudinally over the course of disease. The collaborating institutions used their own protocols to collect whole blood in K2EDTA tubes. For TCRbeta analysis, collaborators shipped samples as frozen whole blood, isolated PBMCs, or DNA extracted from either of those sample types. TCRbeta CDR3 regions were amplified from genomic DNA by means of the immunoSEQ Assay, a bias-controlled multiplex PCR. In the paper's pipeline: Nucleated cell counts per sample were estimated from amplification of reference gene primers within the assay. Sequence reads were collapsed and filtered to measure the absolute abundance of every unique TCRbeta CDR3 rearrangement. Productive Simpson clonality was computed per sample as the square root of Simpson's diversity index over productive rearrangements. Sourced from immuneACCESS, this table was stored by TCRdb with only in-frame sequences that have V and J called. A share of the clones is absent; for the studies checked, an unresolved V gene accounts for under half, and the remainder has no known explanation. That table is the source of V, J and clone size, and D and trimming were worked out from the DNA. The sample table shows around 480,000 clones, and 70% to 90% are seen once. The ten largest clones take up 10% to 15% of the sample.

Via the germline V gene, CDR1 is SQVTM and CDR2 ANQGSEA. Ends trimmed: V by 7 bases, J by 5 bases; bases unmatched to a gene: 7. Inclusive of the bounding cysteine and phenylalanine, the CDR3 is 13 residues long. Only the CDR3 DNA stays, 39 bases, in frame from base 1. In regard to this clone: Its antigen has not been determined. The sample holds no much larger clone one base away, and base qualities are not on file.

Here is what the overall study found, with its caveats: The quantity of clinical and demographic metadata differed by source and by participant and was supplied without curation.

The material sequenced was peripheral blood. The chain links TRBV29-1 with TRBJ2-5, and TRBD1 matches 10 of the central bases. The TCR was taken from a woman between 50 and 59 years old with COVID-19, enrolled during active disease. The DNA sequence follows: TGCAGCGCCCCAGCGGGACAGGGGGAGACCCAGTACTTC. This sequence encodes CSAPAGQGETQYF.